Detailed here is one T cell receptor beta chain. The data originate from a study of blood T cell repertoires in COVID-19. Study at large: Spain, Italy and the United States supplied samples that represented acute and convalescent COVID-19. T cells, B-cell-depleted T cells, or PBMCs supplied cDNA or gDNA.

Per the study methods: From reference gene primer amplification, estimates of nucleated cell counts were derived. The repertoire was sequenced with immunoSEQ multiplex PCR; TCRdb's copy has only in-frame clones and lacks some. V and J calls and clone size follow that table, whereas D and trimming were derived from the DNA. The table includes about 97,000 clones, approximately 90% detected once. CDR1 is SGHNT, CDR2 YYREEE, per germline (reference sequence). The ends were cut back, 4 bases at V and 7 bases at J, with 20 bases in the middle. CDR3 length equals 16 residues. The TCR comes from a human donor in a cohort sampled during active COVID-19. The chain joins TRBV5-4 to TRBJ1-4, with D possibly being TRBD1 (5 bases). The sequenced sample consisted of peripheral blood. The CDR3 loop is CASSPRPLAGFEKLFF. CDR3 nucleotide sequence: TGTGCCAGCAGCCCGAGGCCTCTGGCAGGGTTTGAAAAACTGTTTTTT.